The rows below give T cell receptor beta chains drawn from one sample of a study of regulatory T cells in long-lasting Graves disease. TCRdb reanalysed the multiplex PCR reads using MiXCR and keeps one entry per CDR3 protein. The repertoire has hundreds of thousands of distinct CDR3 sequences, roughly 17% of them found once; the top ten carry approximately 30%. These data were also filed under a second study, of T cells in Graves' hyperthyroidism and ophthalmopathy.

Material: peripheral blood mononuclear cells (PBMCs), obtained at new diagnosis, from a patient treated with antithyroid drugs. Every receptor here comes from a man in his forties with Graves disease. CDR3s include the opening cysteine and the closing phenylalanine or tryptophan. The D gene is left open where the match is weak. Expanded clones get a size class; other rows say once, few or many, or leave the size out.

v_call	j_call	d_call	clone_size	cdr3_nt	cdr3_aa
TRBV28	TRBJ2-7	NA	many	TGTGCCAGCAGTTTACCCGCCACCTACGAGCAGTACTTC	CASSLPATYEQYF
TRBV6-2/TRBV6-3	TRBJ1-1	NA	few	TGTGCCAGCATTTTAAATGGACGATCGAACACTGAAGCTTTCTTT	CASILNGRSNTEAFF
TRBV20-1	TRBJ2-5	TRBD2	few	TGCAGTGCCCCGACTAGCGGACAAGAGACCCAGTACTTC	CSAPTSGQETQYF
TRBV7-2	TRBJ1-2	TRBD1	NA	TGTGCCAGCACCCTCAGGACAGGGGATGGCTACACCTTC	CASTLRTGDGYTF
TRBV24-1	TRBJ2-5	NA	many	TGTGCCACCAGTGATTCTGAAGGGTCGGGAGAGACCCAGTACTTC	CATSDSEGSGETQYF
TRBV20-1	TRBJ2-5	TRBD1	many	TGCAGTGCTAGGACAGGGGGACGTGAGGAGACCCAGTACTTC	CSARTGGREETQYF
TRBV20-1	TRBJ2-3	TRBD1	few	TGCAGTGCTAGAGGGGACAGAACTTTCACAGATACGCAGTATTTT	CSARGDRTFTDTQYF
TRBV2	TRBJ1-1	TRBD1	many	TGTGCCAGCAGCTGGGACAGGCGGAACACTGAAGCTTTCTTT	CASSWDRRNTEAFF
TRBV3-1	TRBJ1-2	NA	few	TGTGCCAGCAGCCATAAAGGGGGGTTCTATGGCTACACCTTC	CASSHKGGFYGYTF
TRBV5-1	TRBJ2-1	NA	many	TGCGCCAGCACACGGGATTCCTACAATGAGCAGTTCTTC	CASTRDSYNEQFF
TRBV27	TRBJ2-7	NA	many	TGTGCCAGCAGCAAAGGCTGGGGGACGAGCTCCTACGAGCAGTACTTC	CASSKGWGTSSYEQYF
TRBV19	TRBJ1-1	NA	NA	TGTGCCAGTAGTATAGGGGACTACAACACTGAAGCTTTCTTT	CASSIGDYNTEAFF
TRBV7-2	TRBJ2-5	TRBD1	many	TGTGCCAGCAGCCCGCGGACAGGGCGCCAAGAGACCCAGTACTTC	CASSPRTGRQETQYF
TRBV4-3	TRBJ1-1	NA	NA	TGCGCCAGCAGCCAGCGGGCGGAGTACACTGAAGCTTTCTTT	CASSQRAEYTEAFF
TRBV7-2	TRBJ1-4	NA	few	TGTGCCAGCAGTCCTACAGGGTGGGAACTGTTTTTT	CASSPTGWELFF
TRBV7-8	TRBJ2-2	TRBD1	many	TGTGCCAGCAGCCGCGGACAGGGGGTTGGCGGGGAGCTGTTTTTT	CASSRGQGVGGELFF
TRBV28	TRBJ1-2	TRBD1	many	TGTGCCAGCAGTTTATCGGCCAGGGGGAACTATGGCTACACCTTC	CASSLSARGNYGYTF
TRBV11-2	TRBJ2-3	NA	NA	TGTGCCGGCAGCCAAGTGCCAGGGGGCACAGATACGCAGTATTTT	CAGSQVPGGTDTQYF
TRBV13	TRBJ2-5	NA	many	TGTGCCAGCAGCTTTTTGGCCTTCCAAGAGACCCAGTACTTC	CASSFLAFQETQYF
TRBV15	TRBJ2-7	NA	many	TGTGCCACCAGCAGACGGCTTGGGACCCCGGGCGAGCAGTACTTC	CATSRRLGTPGEQYF
TRBV3-1	TRBJ1-1	NA	few	TGTGCCAGCAGCCCGTCTGACGGGCCTAGCACTGAAGCTTTCTTT	CASSPSDGPSTEAFF
TRBV5-5	TRBJ2-5	NA	NA	TGTGCCAGCAGCTCGATTAGACAAGAGACCCAGTACTTC	CASSSIRQETQYF
TRBV24-1	TRBJ1-1	NA	many	TGTGCCACCAGTGATTATGACAGTGAAGCTTTCTTT	CATSDYDSEAFF
TRBV9	TRBJ2-7	NA	few	TGTGCCAGCAGCTTTTCAGCGGCGAGCTACGAGCAGTACTTC	CASSFSAASYEQYF
TRBV24-1	TRBJ2-1	TRBD1	few	TGTGCCACCAGTGATCCGGGACAGTACAATGAGCAGTTCTTC	CATSDPGQYNEQFF
TRBV12-3/TRBV12-4	TRBJ2-7	NA	many	TGTGCCAGCGGCCAAATCGACGAGCAGTACTTC	CASGQIDEQYF
TRBV20-1	TRBJ2-7	TRBD1	many	TGCAGTGCTAGGGCAGGGGGCTACGAGCAGTACTTC	CSARAGGYEQYF
TRBV28	TRBJ2-7	NA	many	TGTGCCAGCAAGCGACAGGCGTTCGAGCAGTACTTC	CASKRQAFEQYF
TRBV6-1	TRBJ2-5	NA	many	TGTGCCAGCACAGGGGTGGTGGAGACCCAGTACTTC	CASTGVVETQYF
TRBV20-1	TRBJ2-3	TRBD2	NA	TGCAGTGCTAGAGATGGGACTAGCGGGGGGCCGCAGTATTTT	CSARDGTSGGPQYF
TRBV30	TRBJ2-7	NA	NA	TGTGCCTGGAGTGTCGCCAGGACCTACGAGCAGTACTTC	CAWSVARTYEQYF
TRBV29-1	TRBJ1-1	TRBD1	NA	TGCAGCTTTAACAGGGGCAAAGCTTTCTTT	CSFNRGKAFF
TRBV20-1	TRBJ2-1	NA	many	TGCAGTGCTAGAGATGTGTACCAGAGCTCCTACAATGAGCAGTTCTTC	CSARDVYQSSYNEQFF